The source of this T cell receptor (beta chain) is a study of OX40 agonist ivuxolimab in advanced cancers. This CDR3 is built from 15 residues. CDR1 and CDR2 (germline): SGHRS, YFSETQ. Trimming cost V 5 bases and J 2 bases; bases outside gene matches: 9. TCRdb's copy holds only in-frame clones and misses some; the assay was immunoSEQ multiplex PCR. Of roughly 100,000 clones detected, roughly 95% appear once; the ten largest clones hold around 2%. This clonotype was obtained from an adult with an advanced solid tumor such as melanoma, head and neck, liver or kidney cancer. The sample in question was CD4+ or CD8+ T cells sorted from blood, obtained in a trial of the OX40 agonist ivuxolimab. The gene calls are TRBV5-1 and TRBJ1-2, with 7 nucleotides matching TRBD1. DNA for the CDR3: TGCGCCAGCAGACCGTCGGACAGGTTGAACTATGGCTACACCTTC. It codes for CASRPSDRLNYGYTF.